The rows below give T cell receptor beta chains drawn from one sample of a study of T cell changes during pregnancy in multiple sclerosis. TCRdb keeps only in-frame clones here, not all; method: immunoSEQ multiplex PCR. The sample has 55,000 to 85,000 clones; 90% are singletons. The sequencing here drew on peripheral blood, taken in the third trimester of pregnancy. The receptor set was obtained from a female donor with multiple sclerosis, enrolled in a pregnancy study. Both conserved end residues are part of each CDR3. Each record gives: CDR3 protein, CDR3 DNA, V gene, clone size, J gene, D gene, CDR3 length. D genes are given only for firm matches. Clone size is given for some rows only: seen once, a few or many times, or a class if the clone is expanded.

CDR3: CASLSWTGGASYGYTF
DNA: TGTGCCAGTCTGAGTTGGACAGGGGGCGCTAGCTATGGCTACACCTTC
V: TRBV19
size: .
J: TRBJ1-2
D: TRBD1
length: 16

CDR3: CSARLTANTEAFF
DNA: TGCAGCGCAAGGCTGACAGCGAACACTGAAGCTTTCTTT
V: TRBV29-1
size: .
J: TRBJ1-1
D: .
length: 13

CDR3: CASSLAPRETQYF
DNA: TGTGCCAGCAGCTTAGCCCCGAGGGAGACCCAGTACTTC
V: TRBV11-2
size: .
J: TRBJ2-5
D: .
length: 13

CDR3: CASRFTGGNEQFF
DNA: TGTGCCAGCAGGTTTACAGGGGGGAATGAGCAGTTCTTC
V: TRBV7-3
size: .
J: TRBJ2-1
D: TRBD1
length: 13

CDR3: CASSEKRGWGTEAFF
DNA: TGTGCCAGCAGTGAAAAGCGGGGGTGGGGCACTGAAGCTTTCTTT
V: TRBV2
size: .
J: TRBJ1-1
D: .
length: 15

CDR3: CASSRQPGQGEETQYF
DNA: TGCGCCAGCAGCCGTCAACCGGGACAGGGGGAAGAGACCCAGTACTTC
V: TRBV5-1
size: few
J: TRBJ2-5
D: TRBD1
length: 16

CDR3: CASSSVAVWNEQFF
DNA: TGTGCCAGCAGCTCCGTGGCAGTTTGGAATGAGCAGTTCTTC
V: TRBV7-9
size: .
J: TRBJ2-1
D: .
length: 14

CDR3: CASRTGSQPQHF
DNA: TGTGCCAGTAGGACAGGGAGTCAGCCCCAGCATTTT
V: TRBV19
size: .
J: TRBJ1-5
D: TRBD1
length: 12

CDR3: CASSLLDRGGDTEAFF
DNA: TGCGCCAGCAGCTTGTTGGACAGGGGCGGGGACACTGAAGCTTTCTTT
V: TRBV5-1
size: .
J: TRBJ1-1
D: TRBD1
length: 16

CDR3: CASSSSGRADEQFF
DNA: TGTGCCAGCAGCTCTAGCGGGAGGGCGGATGAGCAGTTCTTC
V: TRBV11-3
size: once
J: TRBJ2-1
D: TRBD2
length: 14

CDR3: CASSPQGGSQETQYF
DNA: TGTGCCAGCTCACCCCAAGGGGGTTCCCAAGAGACCCAGTACTTC
V: TRBV18
size: .
J: TRBJ2-5
D: .
length: 15

CDR3: CASSVEAGRGSF
DNA: TGTGCCAGCAGCGTAGAGGCGGGGAGAGGTTCTTTT
V: TRBV9
size: .
J: TRBJ2-3
D: .
length: 12

CDR3: CASSPLGQGRYGYTF
DNA: TGTGCCAGCAGTCCCCTCGGACAGGGAAGGTATGGCTACACCTTC
V: TRBV27
size: .
J: TRBJ1-2
D: TRBD1
length: 15

CDR3: CASSLGAGGNTIYF
DNA: TGTGCCAGCAGCTTAGGCGCGGGAGGAAACACCATATATTTT
V: TRBV7-6
size: .
J: TRBJ1-3
D: .
length: 14

CDR3: CASSLDPSLGYTF
DNA: TGCGCCAGCAGCTTGGACCCTTCTCTAGGCTACACCTTC
V: TRBV5-1
size: .
J: TRBJ1-2
D: .
length: 13

CDR3: CASSILTSPPTYGYTF
DNA: TGTGCCAGTAGTATTTTGACAAGCCCTCCTACATATGGCTACACCTTC
V: TRBV19
size: .
J: TRBJ1-2
D: .
length: 16

CDR3: CASSQDSSERGLTQYF
DNA: TGCGCCAGCAGCCAAGATTCGAGTGAAAGGGGCCTTACGCAGTATTTT
V: TRBV4-1
size: .
J: TRBJ2-3
D: .
length: 16

CDR3: CASSLQDSNQPQHF
DNA: TGTGCCAGCTCCCTCCAGGATTCGAATCAGCCCCAGCATTTT
V: TRBV18
size: .
J: TRBJ1-5
D: .
length: 14

CDR3: CASSFAGSEQYF
DNA: TGTGCCAGCAGTTTCGCAGGTTCCGAGCAGTACTTC
V: TRBV27
size: once
J: TRBJ2-7
D: .
length: 12